The clone carrying this T cell receptor beta chain was detected ten times or more. These data come from a study of T cell repertoires in cytomegalovirus infection. Whole-study context: Public TCR beta signatures provided an indication of both CMV infection and a matching HLA type.

This CDR3 has 14 amino acids. Trimming left V 5 bases short and J 6 bases short, with 16 bases between. Germline loops: CDR1 MNHEY, CDR2 SMNVEV (reference sequence). TCRdb reprocessed the reads via MiXCR and lists one record per CDR3 protein. The profile covers around 230,000 distinct CDR3 sequences, with 6% to 8% appearing a single time and more than 5.5% taken by the ten largest. This TCR was recovered from a human donor in good health (CMV status not recorded). Some clones in this sample may be carry-over from other donors' samples. The chain couples TRBV27 to TRBJ1-1; TRBD1 is a possible D gene (5 bases). The sequencing input was PBMCs. CDR3 in amino acids: CASSRARTNPEAFF. The CDR3 bases are TGTGCCAGCAGTCGGGCCCGGACAAACCCTGAAGCTTTCTTT.